This T cell receptor beta chain was identified during a study of T cells after yellow fever vaccination. About the study: SMART-Seq v4 Ultra Low Input prepared the low-cell-number fractions. Regarding the study as a whole: Some clonotypes, a small share, were shared between CD4 and CD8 compartments. Researchers cautioned that FACS-sorted repertoires could harbor abundant clonotypes contaminating from the bulk population.

CDR1 is LGHDT, CDR2 YNNKEL, per germline (reference sequence). Trimming cost V 3 bases and J 9 bases, with 5 bases left between them. There are 10 residues in the CDR3. This clonotype came up many times. Conversion of TCR transcripts into cDNA relied on 5'RACE template switching, which added a universal primer site and UMIs. One entry per CDR3 protein, called by TCRdb with MiXCR from the 5' RACE reads. Altogether 50,000 to 65,000 distinct CDR3 sequences are present, 6% to 8.5% being singletons, with the ten largest covering 20% to 25%. This sequence joins TRBV3-1 and TRBJ2-5; TRBD2 is a possible D gene (5 bases). Sequences were derived from CD8+ T cells not binding an NS4B(214-222) dextramer, sorted from PBMCs, sampled about 49 days after the first yellow fever vaccination. The clonotype originates from a man younger than 35 who received the YFV17D yellow fever vaccine. As DNA, the CDR3 is TGTGCCAGCAGCCAGGAGGCCCAGTACTTC. Protein sequence: CASSQEAQYF.